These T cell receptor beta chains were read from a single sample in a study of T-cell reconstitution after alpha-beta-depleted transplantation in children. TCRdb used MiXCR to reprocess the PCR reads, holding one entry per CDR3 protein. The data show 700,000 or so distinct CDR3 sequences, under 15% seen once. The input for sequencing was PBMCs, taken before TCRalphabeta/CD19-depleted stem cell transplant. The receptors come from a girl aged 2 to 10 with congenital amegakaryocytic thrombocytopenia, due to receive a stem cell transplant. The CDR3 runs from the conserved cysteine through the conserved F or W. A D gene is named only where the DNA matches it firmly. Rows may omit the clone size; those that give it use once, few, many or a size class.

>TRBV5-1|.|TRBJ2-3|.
CASSPRVGLDTQYF
TGCGCCAGCAGCCCCCGTGTAGGGTTAGATACGCAGTATTTT
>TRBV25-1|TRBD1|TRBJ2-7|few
CASSEYGTGRDEQYF
TGTGCCAGCAGTGAATATGGGACAGGGAGGGACGAGCAGTACTTC
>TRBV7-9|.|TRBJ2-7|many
CASSLNVFYEQYF
TGTGCCAGCAGCTTAAACGTGTTCTACGAGCAGTACTTC
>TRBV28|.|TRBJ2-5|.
CASSLKIGRETQYF
TGTGCCAGCAGTTTGAAGATCGGCAGAGAGACCCAGTACTTC
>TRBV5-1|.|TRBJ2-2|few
CASNLDTNTGELFF
TGCGCCAGCAACCTCGACACGAACACCGGGGAGCTGTTTTTT
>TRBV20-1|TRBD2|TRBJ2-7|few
CSARVPTSGRGLVEQYF
TGCAGTGCTAGGGTCCCGACTAGCGGGAGGGGTTTAGTCGAGCAGTACTTC
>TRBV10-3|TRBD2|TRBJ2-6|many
CATSLASDSGANVLTF
TGTGCCACCTCACTAGCGTCAGACTCTGGGGCCAACGTCCTGACTTTC
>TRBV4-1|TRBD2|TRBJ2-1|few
CASSPPTSGRAWYEQFF
TGCGCCAGCAGCCCACCGACTAGCGGGAGGGCGTGGTACGAGCAGTTCTTC
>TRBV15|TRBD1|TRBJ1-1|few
CATSGTGENTEAFF
TGTGCCACCAGCGGGACAGGGGAGAACACTGAAGCTTTCTTT
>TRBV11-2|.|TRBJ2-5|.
CASSWDLYQETQYF
TGTGCCAGCAGCTGGGACTTGTACCAAGAGACCCAGTACTTC
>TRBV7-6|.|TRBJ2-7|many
CASSLGPSLYEQYF
TGTGCCAGCAGCTTAGGTCCTTCACTTTACGAGCAGTACTTC
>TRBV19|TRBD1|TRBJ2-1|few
CASERQGKNEQFF
TGTGCCAGTGAAAGACAGGGAAAGAATGAGCAGTTCTTC
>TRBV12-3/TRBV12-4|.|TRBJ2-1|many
CASSPSTKLNEQFF
TGTGCCAGCAGTCCGTCGACCAAATTAAATGAGCAGTTCTTC
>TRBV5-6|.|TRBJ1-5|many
CASSSYGGQPQHF
TGTGCCAGCAGCTCATACGGGGGCCAGCCCCAGCATTTT
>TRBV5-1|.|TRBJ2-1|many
CASSIAMGGEQFF
TGCGCCAGCAGCATCGCAATGGGCGGTGAGCAGTTCTTC
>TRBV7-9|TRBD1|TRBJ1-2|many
CASSRPTTGGFNYGYTF
TGTGCCAGCAGCCGGCCTACGACAGGGGGTTTTAACTATGGCTACACCTTC
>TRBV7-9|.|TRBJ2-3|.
CASSSPREPFTDTQYF
TGTGCCAGCAGCTCACCCCGGGAGCCATTCACAGATACGCAGTATTTT
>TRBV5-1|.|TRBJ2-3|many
CASSFAGASTDTQYF
TGCGCCAGCAGCTTCGCCGGGGCTAGCACAGATACGCAGTATTTT
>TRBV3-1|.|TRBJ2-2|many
CASSQDTGELFF
TGTGCCAGCAGTCAGGACACCGGGGAGCTGTTTTTT
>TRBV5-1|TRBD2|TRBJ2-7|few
CASSLASGSHPVYEQYF
TGCGCCAGCAGCTTGGCTAGCGGGAGCCACCCCGTCTACGAGCAGTACTTC
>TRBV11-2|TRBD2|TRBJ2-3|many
CASSLEAGAVTDTQYF
TGTGCCAGCAGCTTAGAGGCGGGAGCGGTAACAGATACGCAGTATTTT
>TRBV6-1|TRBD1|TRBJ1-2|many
CASSSPLDRAEYGYTF
TGTGCCAGCAGCTCCCCCTTGGACAGGGCCGAGTATGGCTACACCTTC
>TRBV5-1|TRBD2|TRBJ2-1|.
CASSLNDRTSGDEQFF
TGCGCCAGCAGCTTGAACGATCGGACTAGCGGGGATGAGCAGTTCTTC
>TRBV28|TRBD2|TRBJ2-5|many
CASSWSGRTETQYF
TGTGCCAGCAGTTGGAGCGGGAGGACGGAGACCCAGTACTTC
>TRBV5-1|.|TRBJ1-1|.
CASSLEQGRAFF
TGCGCCAGCAGCTTGGAGCAGGGACGAGCTTTCTTT
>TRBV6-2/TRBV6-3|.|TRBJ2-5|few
CASTLQAGHYQETQYF
TGTGCCAGCACTCTACAGGCGGGACACTACCAAGAGACCCAGTACTTC
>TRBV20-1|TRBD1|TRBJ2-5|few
CSASGQGYQETQYF
TGCAGTGCTTCGGGACAGGGGTACCAAGAGACCCAGTACTTC
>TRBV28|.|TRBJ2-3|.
CASSFSGLNPDTQYF
TGTGCCAGCAGTTTCTCGGGGTTAAACCCAGATACGCAGTATTTT
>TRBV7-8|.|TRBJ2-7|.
CASSLWAGARSYEQYF
TGTGCCAGCAGCTTATGGGCGGGCGCGCGATCCTACGAGCAGTACTTC
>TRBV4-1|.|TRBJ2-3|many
CASSQVLQRPTDTQYF
TGCGCCAGCAGCCAAGTTCTCCAGCGGCCCACAGATACGCAGTATTTT
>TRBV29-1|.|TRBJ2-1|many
CSVQFNEQFF
TGCAGCGTTCAGTTTAATGAGCAGTTCTTC
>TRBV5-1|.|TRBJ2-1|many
CASSLGSAPSNEQFF
TGCGCCAGCAGCTTGGGTAGCGCCCCGTCTAATGAGCAGTTCTTC
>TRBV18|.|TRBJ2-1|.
CASSPDRTDNEQFF
TGTGCCAGCTCACCCGACAGGACCGACAATGAGCAGTTCTTC
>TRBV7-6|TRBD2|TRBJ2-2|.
CASSSPGNGREDGELFF
TGTGCCAGCAGCTCCCCCGGTAACGGGCGGGAGGACGGGGAGCTGTTTTTT
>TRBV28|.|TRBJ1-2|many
CASIHGGDGVLNYGYTF
TGTGCCAGCATCCACGGCGGGGACGGCGTACTAAACTATGGCTACACCTTC
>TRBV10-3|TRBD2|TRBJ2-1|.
CAISESPGLAVRSSYNEQFF
TGTGCCATCAGTGAGTCGCCGGGACTAGCGGTAAGAAGCTCCTACAATGAGCAGTTCTTC
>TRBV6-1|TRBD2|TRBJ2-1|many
CASSQISGTSEQFF
TGTGCCAGCAGTCAAATTAGCGGGACGAGTGAGCAGTTCTTC
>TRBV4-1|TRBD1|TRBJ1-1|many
CASSQGRQGQVNTEAFF
TGCGCCAGCAGCCAAGGTCGGCAGGGACAGGTGAACACTGAAGCTTTCTTT
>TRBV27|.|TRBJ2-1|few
CASSLLSEPYNEQFF
TGTGCCAGCAGTTTACTGTCGGAACCATACAATGAGCAGTTCTTC
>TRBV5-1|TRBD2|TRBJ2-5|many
CASSLASGYQETQYF
TGCGCCAGCAGCTTGGCTAGCGGGTACCAAGAGACCCAGTACTTC
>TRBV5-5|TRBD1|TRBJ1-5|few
CASSLAGGRLGQPQHF
TGTGCCAGCAGCTTGGCAGGGGGGAGGCTCGGTCAGCCCCAGCATTTT
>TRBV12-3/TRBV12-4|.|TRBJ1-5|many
CASSFRGTEGQPQHF
TGTGCCAGCAGTTTCCGTGGGACTGAGGGGCAGCCCCAGCATTTT
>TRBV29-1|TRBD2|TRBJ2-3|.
CSVAGGLAGSDTQYF
TGCAGCGTTGCGGGGGGACTAGCGGGTTCGGATACGCAGTATTTT
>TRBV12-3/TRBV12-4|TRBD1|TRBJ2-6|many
CASSVPYRGSGANVLTF
TGTGCCAGCAGCGTCCCCTACAGGGGGTCTGGGGCCAACGTCCTGACTTTC
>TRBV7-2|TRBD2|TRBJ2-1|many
CASSLFRGSENEQFF
TGTGCCAGCAGCTTATTCCGCGGGAGTGAAAATGAGCAGTTCTTC
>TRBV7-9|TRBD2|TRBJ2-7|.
CASSLIGSAGLNYEQYF
TGTGCCAGCAGCTTAATTGGTTCAGCGGGACTAAACTACGAGCAGTACTTC
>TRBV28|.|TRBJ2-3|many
CASSSARGDSTDTQYF
TGTGCCAGTAGTTCCGCACGCGGGGACAGCACAGATACGCAGTATTTT